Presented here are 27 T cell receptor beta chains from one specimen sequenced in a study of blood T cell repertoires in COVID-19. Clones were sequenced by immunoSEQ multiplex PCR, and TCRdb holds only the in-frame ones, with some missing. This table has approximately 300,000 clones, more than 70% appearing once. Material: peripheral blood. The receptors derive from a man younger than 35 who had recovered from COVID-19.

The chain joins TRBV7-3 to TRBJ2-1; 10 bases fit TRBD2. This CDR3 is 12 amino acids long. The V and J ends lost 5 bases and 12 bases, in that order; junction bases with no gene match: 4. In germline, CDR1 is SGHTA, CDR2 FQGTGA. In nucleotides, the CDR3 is TGTGCCAGCAGCCGAGCGGGAGGGGGGCAGTTCTTC. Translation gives CASSRAGGGQFF.

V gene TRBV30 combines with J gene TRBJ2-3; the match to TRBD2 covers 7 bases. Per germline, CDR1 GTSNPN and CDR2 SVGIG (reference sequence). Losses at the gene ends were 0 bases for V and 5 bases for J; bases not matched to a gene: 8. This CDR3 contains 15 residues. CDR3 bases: TGTGCCTGGAGTGTTTTGGCGGGAGCTGGAGATACGCAGTATTTT. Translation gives CAWSVLAGAGDTQYF.

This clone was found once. CDR3 nucleotides: TGCGCCAGCAGCCCACCTGTGGCGGGGGAGATGAGCTCCTACAATGAGCAGTTCTTC. Its translation is CASSPPVAGEMSSYNEQFF. The chain carries TRBV4-1 and TRBJ2-1, with TRBD2 matching 7 bases. Germline CDR1 MGHRA, CDR2 YSYEKL. Trimming took 4 bases from V and 0 from J; bases not matched to a gene: 15. The CDR3 is made up of 19 amino acids.

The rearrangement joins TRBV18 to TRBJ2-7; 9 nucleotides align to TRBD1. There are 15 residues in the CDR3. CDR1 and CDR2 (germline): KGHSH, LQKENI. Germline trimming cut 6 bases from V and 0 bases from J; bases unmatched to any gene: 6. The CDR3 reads CASSGDRGYSYEQYF. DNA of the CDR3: TGTGCCAGCTCTGGAGACAGGGGGTACTCCTACGAGCAGTACTTC.

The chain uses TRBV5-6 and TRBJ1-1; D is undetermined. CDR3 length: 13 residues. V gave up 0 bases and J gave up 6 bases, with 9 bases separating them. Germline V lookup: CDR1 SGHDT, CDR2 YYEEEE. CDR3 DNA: TGTGCCAGCAGCTTGGAGGCACAGCCTGAAGCTTTCTTT. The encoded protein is CASSLEAQPEAFF.

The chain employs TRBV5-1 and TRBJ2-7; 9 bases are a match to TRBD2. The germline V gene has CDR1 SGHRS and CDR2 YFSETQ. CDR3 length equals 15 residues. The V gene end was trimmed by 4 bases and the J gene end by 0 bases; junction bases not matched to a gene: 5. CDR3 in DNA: TGCGCCAGCAGCGCTCTAGCGGGGATCTCCTACGAGCAGTACTTC. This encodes CASSALAGISYEQYF.

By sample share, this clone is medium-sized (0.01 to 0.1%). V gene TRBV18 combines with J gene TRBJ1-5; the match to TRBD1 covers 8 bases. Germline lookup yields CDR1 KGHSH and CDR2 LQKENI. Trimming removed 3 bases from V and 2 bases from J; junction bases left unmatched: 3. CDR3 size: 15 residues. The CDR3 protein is CASSPGQGRNQPQHF. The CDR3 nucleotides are TGTGCCAGCTCACCCGGACAGGGTCGCAATCAGCCCCAGCATTTT. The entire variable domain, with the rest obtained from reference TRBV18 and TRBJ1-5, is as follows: NAGVMQNPRHLVRRRGQEARLRCSPMKGHSHVYWYRQLPEEGLKFMVYLQKENIIDESGMPKERFSAEFPKEGPSILRIQQVVRGDSAAYFCASSPGQGRNQPQHFGDGTRLSIL.

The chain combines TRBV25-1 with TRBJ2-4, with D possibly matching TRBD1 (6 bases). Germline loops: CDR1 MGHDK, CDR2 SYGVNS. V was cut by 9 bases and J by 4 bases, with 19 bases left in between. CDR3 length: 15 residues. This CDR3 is CASGGPPGGKNIQYF. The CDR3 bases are TGTGCCAGTGGGGGCCCTCCCGGAGGAAAAAACATTCAGTACTTC.

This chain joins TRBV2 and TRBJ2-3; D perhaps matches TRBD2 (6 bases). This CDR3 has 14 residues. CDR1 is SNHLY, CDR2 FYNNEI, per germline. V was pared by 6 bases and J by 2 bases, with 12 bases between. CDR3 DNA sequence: TGTGCCAGCAGAGGTGGGAGGCCCACAGATACGCAGTATTTT. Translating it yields CASRGGRPTDTQYF.

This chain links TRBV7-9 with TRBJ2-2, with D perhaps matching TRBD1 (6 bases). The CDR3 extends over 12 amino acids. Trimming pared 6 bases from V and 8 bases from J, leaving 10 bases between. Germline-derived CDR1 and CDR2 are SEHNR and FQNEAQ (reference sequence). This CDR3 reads CASSTGMGELFF. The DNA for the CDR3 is TGTGCCAGCAGTACAGGGATGGGGGAGCTGTTTTTT.

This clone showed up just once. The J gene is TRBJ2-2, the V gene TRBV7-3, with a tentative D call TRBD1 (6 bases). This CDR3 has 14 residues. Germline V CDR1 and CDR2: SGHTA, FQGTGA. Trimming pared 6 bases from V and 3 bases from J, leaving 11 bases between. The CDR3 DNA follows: TGTGCCAGCAGACGACAGGTGTACACCGGGGAGCTGTTTTTT. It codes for CASRRQVYTGELFF.

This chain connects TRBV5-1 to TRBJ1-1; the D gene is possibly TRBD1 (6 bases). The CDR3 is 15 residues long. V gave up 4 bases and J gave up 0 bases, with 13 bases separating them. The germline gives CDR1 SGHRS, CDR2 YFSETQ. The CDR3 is CASSTTTGVNTEAFF. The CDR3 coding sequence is TGCGCCAGCAGCACTACGACAGGAGTGAACACTGAAGCTTTCTTT.

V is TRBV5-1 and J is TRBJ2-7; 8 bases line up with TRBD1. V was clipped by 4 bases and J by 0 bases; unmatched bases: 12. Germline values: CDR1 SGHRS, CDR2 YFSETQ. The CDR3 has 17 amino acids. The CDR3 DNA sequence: TGCGCCAGCAGCCCCAATATAGGGACAGGTAGCTCCTACGAGCAGTACTTC. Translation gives CASSPNIGTGSSYEQYF.

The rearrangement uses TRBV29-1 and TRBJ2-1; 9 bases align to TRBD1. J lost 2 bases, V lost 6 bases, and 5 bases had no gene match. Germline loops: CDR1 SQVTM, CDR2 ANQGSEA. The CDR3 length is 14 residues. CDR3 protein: CSVATGGTYNEQFF. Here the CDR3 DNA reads TGCAGCGTCGCTACAGGGGGCACCTACAATGAGCAGTTCTTC.

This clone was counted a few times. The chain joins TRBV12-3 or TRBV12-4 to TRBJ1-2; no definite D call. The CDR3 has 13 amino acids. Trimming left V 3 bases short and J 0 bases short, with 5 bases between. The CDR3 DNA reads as TGTGCCAGCAGTTTGGGCTCTAACTATGGCTACACCTTC. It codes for CASSLGSNYGYTF.

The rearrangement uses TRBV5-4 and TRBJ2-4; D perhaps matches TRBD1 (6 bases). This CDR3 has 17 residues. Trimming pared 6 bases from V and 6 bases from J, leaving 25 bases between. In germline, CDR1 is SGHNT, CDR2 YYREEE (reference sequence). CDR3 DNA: TGTGCCAGCACTGTGTGGGGGCGCAATTCTGGGAGAAACATTCAGTACTTC. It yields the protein CASTVWGRNSGRNIQYF.

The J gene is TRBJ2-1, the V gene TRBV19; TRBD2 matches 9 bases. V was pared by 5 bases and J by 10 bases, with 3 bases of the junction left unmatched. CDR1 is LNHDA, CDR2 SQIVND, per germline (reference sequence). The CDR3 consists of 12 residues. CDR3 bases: TGTGCCAGTAGTCCCGGGACTAGCGAGCAGTTCTTC. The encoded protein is CASSPGTSEQFF.

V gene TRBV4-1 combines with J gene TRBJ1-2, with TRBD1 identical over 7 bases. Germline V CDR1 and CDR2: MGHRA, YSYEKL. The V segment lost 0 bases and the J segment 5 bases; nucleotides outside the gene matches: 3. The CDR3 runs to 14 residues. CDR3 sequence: CASSQEGDRYGYTF. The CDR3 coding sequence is TGCGCCAGCAGCCAAGAAGGGGACAGATATGGCTACACCTTC.

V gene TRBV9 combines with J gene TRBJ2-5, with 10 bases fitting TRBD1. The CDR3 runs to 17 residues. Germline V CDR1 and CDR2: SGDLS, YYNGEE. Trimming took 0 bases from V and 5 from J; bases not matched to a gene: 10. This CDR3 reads CASSVEETGGFIETQYF. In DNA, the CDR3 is TGTGCCAGCAGCGTAGAAGAGACAGGGGGCTTTATTGAGACCCAGTACTTC.

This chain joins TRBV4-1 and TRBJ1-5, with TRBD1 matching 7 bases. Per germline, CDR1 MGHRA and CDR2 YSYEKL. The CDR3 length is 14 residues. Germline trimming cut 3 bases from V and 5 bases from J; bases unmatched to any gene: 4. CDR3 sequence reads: CASSQGQNDQPQHF. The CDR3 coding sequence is TGCGCCAGCAGCCAGGGACAGAATGATCAGCCCCAGCATTTT.

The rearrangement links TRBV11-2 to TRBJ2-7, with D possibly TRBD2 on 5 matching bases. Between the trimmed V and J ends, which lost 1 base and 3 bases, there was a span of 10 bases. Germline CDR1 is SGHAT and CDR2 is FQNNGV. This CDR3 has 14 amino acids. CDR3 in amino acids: CASSLAGTLYEQYF. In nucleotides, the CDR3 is TGTGCCAGCAGCTTAGCGGGAACACTCTACGAGCAGTACTTC.

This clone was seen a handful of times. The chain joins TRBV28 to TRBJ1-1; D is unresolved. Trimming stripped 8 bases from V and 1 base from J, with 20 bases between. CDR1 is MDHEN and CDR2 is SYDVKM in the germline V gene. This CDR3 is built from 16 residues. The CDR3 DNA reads TGTGCCAGCGGTGAAACAAATGTGGTCCAGAACACTGAAGCTTTCTTT. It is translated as CASGETNVVQNTEAFF.

CDR3 residues: CASSHPLTGGWRTEAFF. The CDR3 DNA follows: TGTGCCAGCAGTCACCCGCTGACGGGGGGCTGGAGGACTGAAGCTTTCTTT. The chain is built from TRBV6-2 or TRBV6-3 and TRBJ1-1, with D maybe TRBD1 (6 bases). Between the trimmed V and J ends, which lost 5 bases and 5 bases, there was a span of 24 bases. The CDR3 length is 17 residues. Germline lookup yields CDR1 MNHEY and CDR2 SVGEGT.

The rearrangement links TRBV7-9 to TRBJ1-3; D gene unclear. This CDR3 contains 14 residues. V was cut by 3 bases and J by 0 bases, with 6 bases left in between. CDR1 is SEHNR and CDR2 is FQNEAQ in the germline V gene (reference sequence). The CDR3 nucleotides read TGTGCCAGCAGCTTCGAGGGCTCTGGAAACACCATATATTTT. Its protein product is CASSFEGSGNTIYF.

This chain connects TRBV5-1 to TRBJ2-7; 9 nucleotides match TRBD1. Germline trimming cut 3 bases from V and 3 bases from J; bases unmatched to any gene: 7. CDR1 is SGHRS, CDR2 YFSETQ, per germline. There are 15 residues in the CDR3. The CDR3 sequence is CASSWGDRGGYEQYF. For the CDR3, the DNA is TGCGCCAGCAGCTGGGGCGACAGGGGGGGCTACGAGCAGTACTTC.

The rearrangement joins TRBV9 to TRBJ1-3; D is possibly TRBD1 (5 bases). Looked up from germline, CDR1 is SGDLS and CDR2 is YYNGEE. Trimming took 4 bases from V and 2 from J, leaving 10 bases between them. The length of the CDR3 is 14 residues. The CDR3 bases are TGTGCCAGCAGCCCGACAGTGACTGGAAACACCATATATTTT. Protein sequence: CASSPTVTGNTIYF.

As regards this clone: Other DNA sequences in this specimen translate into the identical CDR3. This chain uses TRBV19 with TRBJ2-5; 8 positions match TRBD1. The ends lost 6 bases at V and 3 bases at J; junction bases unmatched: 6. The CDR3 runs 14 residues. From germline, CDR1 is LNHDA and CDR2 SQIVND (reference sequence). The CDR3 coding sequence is TGTGCCAGTAGCACCAAACAGGGGGAAGAGACCCAGTACTTC. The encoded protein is CASSTKQGEETQYF.